The sequence of this T cell receptor (beta chain) was determined in a study of shared clonotypes between healthy human individuals. Study summary: The cohort had a couple of women and a few men, ages 18 to 49. Study observations and caveats: Across a handful of donors, naive CD4 shared roughly 5%, naive CD8 around 3.5%, memory CD4 less than 2.5%, memory CD8 about 0.38%.

Losses at the gene ends were 7 bases for V and 2 bases for J; bases not matched to a gene: 10. Germline V gives CDR1 SGHRS, CDR2 YFSETQ. This CDR3 comprises 16 residues. TCRdb's copy holds only in-frame clones and misses some; the assay was immunoSEQ multiplex PCR. The sample comprises over a million clones, about 75% of which are singletons, and about 1.4% rests with the top ten. There were no recent acute infections or vaccinations among the donors, who were healthy HIV-negative adults. The split of CD4+ cells yielded CD45RA+ naive and CD45RA-negative memory subsets. In regard to this clone: The antigen remains unidentified.

J is TRBJ2-2 and V is TRBV5-1; 8 bases agree with TRBD1. The sequence derives from a young man in good health. Sequencing used memory CD4+ T cells sorted from blood. The subset was: CD45RA-negative fraction. The CDR3 DNA reads as TGCGCCAGCGAGCCCACCGGGACAGGCAACACCGGGGAGCTGTTTTTT. Translating gives CASEPTGTGNTGELFF.